The entry below describes one TCR beta chain. From germline, CDR1 is SGHRS and CDR2 YFSETQ. With V trimmed by 3 bases and J by 7 bases, 5 bases remained unmatched. This CDR3 is built from 16 residues. Authors' analysis steps: Counts of nucleated cells, estimated from reference gene primer amplification, were obtained. The assay was immunoSEQ multiplex PCR, and TCRdb's table has in-frame clones only and misses some. V and J calls and clone size come straight from that table; D and trimming were deduced from the DNA. The top ten clones hold 4.8% of a sample with some 150,000 clones, more than 80% of them seen once. This entry is derived from a study of blood T cell repertoires in COVID-19. Overall study: From T cells, B-cell-depleted T cells, or PBMCs came the material, which was cDNA or gDNA.

This receptor was taken from a human donor in a cohort sampled during active COVID-19. J is TRBJ2-1 and V is TRBV5-1; 15 bases are shared with TRBD2. The sequencing input was peripheral blood. CDR3 DNA: TGCGCCAGCAGCTGGACTAGCGGGAGGGCGTGGAATGAGCAGTTCTTC. Encoded protein: CASSWTSGRAWNEQFF.